The sequence of this TCR beta chain was determined in a study of cytomegalovirus exposure and HLA in healthy donors. Study overall: Samples from HLA-typed donors yielded some 85 million unique TCRs in an early data release. Study outcomes and limitations: HLA alleles showed associations with 15,000 to 20,000 TCR beta sequences in a later analysis, at a 0.05 false discovery rate. The study recorded 164 TCR beta chains that were cytomegalovirus-associated.

Turning to this clone: Its antigen is as yet unknown. Additional DNA sequences in this sample encode the identical CDR3.

Trimming pared 3 bases from V and 2 bases from J, leaving 8 bases between. Germline-derived CDR1 and CDR2 are MNHEY and SMNVEV (reference sequence). The CDR3 has 13 amino acids. In the PCR, 60 Vbeta and 13 Jbeta primers were used. Generated by immunoSEQ multiplex PCR, the TCRdb table keeps only in-frame clones and is missing some. The table has around 210,000 clones, approximately 85% seen once. The chain combines TRBV27 with TRBJ2-7; D ambiguous. Sequencing was done on a sample of PBMCs. This clonotype was obtained from a woman between 40 and 55 years old in good health and CMV-seronegative. CDR3 in DNA: TGTGCCAGCAGTTTGGGCCTTGCCTACGAGCAGTACTTC. This gives the protein CASSLGLAYEQYF.